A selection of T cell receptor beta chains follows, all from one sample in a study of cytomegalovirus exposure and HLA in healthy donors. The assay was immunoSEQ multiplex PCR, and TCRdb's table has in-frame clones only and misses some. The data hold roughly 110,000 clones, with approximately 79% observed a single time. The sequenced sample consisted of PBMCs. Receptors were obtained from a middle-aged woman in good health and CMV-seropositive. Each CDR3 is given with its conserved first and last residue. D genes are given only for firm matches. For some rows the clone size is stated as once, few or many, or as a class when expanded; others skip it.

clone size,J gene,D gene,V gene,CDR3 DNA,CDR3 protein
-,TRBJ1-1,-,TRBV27,TGTGCCAGCAGGCCTCGGGTCCGGGACACTGAAGCTTTCTTT,CASRPRVRDTEAFF
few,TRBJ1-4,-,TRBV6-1,TGTGCCACCTGGCGGACACAGAATGAAAAACTGTTTTTT,CATWRTQNEKLFF
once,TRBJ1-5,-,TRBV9,TGTGCCAGCAGCGTAGGGGCGACTAGCAATCAGCCCCAGCATTTT,CASSVGATSNQPQHF
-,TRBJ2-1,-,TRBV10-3,TGTGCCATCAGTGAGAACAGGGTTGTCAATGAGCAGTTCTTC,CAISENRVVNEQFF
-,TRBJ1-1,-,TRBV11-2,TGTGCCAGCACCTTCGACCGGTCCCAGGGGGCTTTCTTT,CASTFDRSQGAFF
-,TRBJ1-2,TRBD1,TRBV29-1,TGCAGCGTTTTCGACAGGGGTCGAGGCAATGGCTATGGCTACACCTTC,CSVFDRGRGNGYGYTF
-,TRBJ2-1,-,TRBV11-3,TGTGCCAGCAGCTTAGGGGGGGACTCCTACAATGAGCAGTTCTTC,CASSLGGDSYNEQFF
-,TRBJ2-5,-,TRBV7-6,TGTGCCAGCAGCTTCCTAGCGTCGGAGACCCAGTACTTC,CASSFLASETQYF
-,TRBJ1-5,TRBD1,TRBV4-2,TGTGCCAGCAGCCAAGAACAGGGGCAGGGTTTCCAGCCCCAGCATTTT,CASSQEQGQGFQPQHF
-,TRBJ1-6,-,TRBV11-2,TGTGCCAGCAGCTCCCCCCCAGGGAATTCACCCCTCCACTTT,CASSSPPGNSPLHF
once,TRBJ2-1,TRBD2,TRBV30,TGTGCCTGGCTACCGAGACTAGCGTACGAGCAGTTCTTC,CAWLPRLAYEQFF
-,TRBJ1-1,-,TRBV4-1,TGCGCCAGCAGCCAAGATAGGTACAGCCCCCTTGGGTTCTTT,CASSQDRYSPLGFF
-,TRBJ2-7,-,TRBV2,TGTGCCAGCAGGCGGGACAGTTACGAGCAGTACTTC,CASRRDSYEQYF
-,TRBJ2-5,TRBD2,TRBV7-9,TGTGCCAGCAGCTTAAGCGGGGGCCGAGGAGAGACCCAGTACTTC,CASSLSGGRGETQYF
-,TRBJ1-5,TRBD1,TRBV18,TGTGCCAGCTCACCAACCACGGGACAGGGACGTCAGCCCCAGCATTTT,CASSPTTGQGRQPQHF
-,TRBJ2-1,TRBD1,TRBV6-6,TGTGCCAGCAGGCGACCGGGACAGGGAGAAAGAAATGAGCAGTTCTTC,CASRRPGQGERNEQFF
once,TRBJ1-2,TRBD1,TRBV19,TGTGCCAGTAGGACAGGGAGTGACTATGGCTACACCTTC,CASRTGSDYGYTF
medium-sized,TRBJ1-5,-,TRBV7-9,TGTGCCAGCAGCTTAAAAACGGAGTATAGCAATCAGCCCCAGCATTTT,CASSLKTEYSNQPQHF